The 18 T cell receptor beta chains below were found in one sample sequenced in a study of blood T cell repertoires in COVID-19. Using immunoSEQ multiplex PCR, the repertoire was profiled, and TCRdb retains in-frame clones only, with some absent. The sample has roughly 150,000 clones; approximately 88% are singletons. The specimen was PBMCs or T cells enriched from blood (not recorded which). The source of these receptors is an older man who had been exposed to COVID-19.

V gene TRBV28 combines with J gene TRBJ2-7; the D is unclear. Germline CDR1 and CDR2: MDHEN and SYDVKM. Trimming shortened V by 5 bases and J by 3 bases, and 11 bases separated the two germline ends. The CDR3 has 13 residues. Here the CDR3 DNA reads TGTGCCAGCAGTCTACCCGGAGTCTACGAGCAGTACTTC. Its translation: CASSLPGVYEQYF.

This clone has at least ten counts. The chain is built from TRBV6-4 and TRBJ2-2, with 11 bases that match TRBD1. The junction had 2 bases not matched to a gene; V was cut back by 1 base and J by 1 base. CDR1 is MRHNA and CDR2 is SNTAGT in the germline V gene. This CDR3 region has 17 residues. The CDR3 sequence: CASSDFGTGGNTGELFF. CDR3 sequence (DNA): TGTGCCAGCAGTGACTTTGGGACAGGGGGGAACACCGGGGAGCTGTTTTTT.

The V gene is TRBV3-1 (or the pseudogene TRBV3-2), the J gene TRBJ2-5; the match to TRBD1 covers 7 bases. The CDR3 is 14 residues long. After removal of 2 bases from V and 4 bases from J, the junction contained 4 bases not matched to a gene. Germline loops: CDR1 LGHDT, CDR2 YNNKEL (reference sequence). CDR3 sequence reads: CASSQFRQGETQYF. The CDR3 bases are TGTGCCAGCAGCCAATTTCGACAGGGAGAGACCCAGTACTTC.

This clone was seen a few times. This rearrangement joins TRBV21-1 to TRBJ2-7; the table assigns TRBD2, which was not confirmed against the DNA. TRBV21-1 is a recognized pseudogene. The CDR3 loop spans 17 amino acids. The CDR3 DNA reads TGTGCCAGCAGACCCGTATTGGGACTAGCGGGGGGTTACGAGCAGTACTTC. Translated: CASRPVLGLAGGYEQYF.

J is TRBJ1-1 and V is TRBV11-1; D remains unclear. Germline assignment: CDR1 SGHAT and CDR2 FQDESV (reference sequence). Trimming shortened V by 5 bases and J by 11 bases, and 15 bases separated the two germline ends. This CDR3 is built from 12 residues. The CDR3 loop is CASSQTQKSAFF. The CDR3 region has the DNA TGTGCCAGCAGCCAGACTCAGAAGAGTGCTTTCTTT.

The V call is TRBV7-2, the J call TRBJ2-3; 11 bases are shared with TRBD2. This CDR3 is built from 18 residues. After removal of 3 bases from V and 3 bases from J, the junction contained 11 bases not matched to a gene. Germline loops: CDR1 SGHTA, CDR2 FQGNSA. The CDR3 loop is CASSFPRTGTSGTDTQYF. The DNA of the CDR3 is TGTGCCAGCAGCTTCCCCCGAACCGGGACTAGCGGTACAGATACGCAGTATTTT. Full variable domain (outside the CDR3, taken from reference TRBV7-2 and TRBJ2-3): GAGVSQSPSNKVTEKGKDVELRCDPISGHTALYWYRQSLGQGLEFLIYFQGNSAPDKSGLPSDRFSAERTGGSVSTLTIQRTQQEDSAVYLCASSFPRTGTSGTDTQYFGPGTRLTVL.

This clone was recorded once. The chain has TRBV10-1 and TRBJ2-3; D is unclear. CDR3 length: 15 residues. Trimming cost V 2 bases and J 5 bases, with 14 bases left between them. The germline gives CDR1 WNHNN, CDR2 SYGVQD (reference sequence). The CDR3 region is CASSEDAGVGDTQYF. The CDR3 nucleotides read TGCGCCAGCAGTGAGGACGCTGGAGTTGGAGATACGCAGTATTTT.

The CDR3 DNA reads TGTGCCACCCCGGGACTTTGGGGTGAAAAACTGTTTTTT. Its translation: CATPGLWGEKLFF. The J gene is TRBJ1-4, the V gene TRBV6-5, with D possibly matching TRBD1 (5 bases). The germline CDR1 and CDR2 sequences are MNHEY and SVGAGI. V lost 10 bases to trimming and J lost 7 bases, with 16 bases between them. The CDR3 runs to 13 residues.

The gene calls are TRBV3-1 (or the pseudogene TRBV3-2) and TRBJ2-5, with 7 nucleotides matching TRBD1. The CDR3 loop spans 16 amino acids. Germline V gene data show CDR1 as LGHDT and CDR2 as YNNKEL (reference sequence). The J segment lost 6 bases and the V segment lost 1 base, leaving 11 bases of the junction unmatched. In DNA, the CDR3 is TGTGCCAGCAGCCAAGGTGTGCGAGGGGGCAGGCAGACCCAGTACTTC. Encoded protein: CASSQGVRGGRQTQYF.

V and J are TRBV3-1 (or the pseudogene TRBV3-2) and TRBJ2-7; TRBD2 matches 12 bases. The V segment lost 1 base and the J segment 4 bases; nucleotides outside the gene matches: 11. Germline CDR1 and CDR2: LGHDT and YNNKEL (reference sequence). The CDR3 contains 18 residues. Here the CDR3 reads CASSQARTSGTRGYEQYF. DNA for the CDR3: TGTGCCAGCAGCCAAGCTCGGACTAGCGGGACAAGGGGGTACGAGCAGTACTTC.

The CDR3 protein is CASSEGRANQPQHF. In DNA form, the CDR3 reads TGTGCCAGCAGTGAGGGCAGGGCCAATCAGCCCCAGCATTTT. V usage is TRBV2 and J usage is TRBJ1-5, with D possibly TRBD1 on 5 matching bases. Trimming pared 3 bases from V and 3 bases from J, leaving 9 bases between. The germline CDR1 and CDR2 sequences are SNHLY and FYNNEI. The CDR3 extends over 14 amino acids.

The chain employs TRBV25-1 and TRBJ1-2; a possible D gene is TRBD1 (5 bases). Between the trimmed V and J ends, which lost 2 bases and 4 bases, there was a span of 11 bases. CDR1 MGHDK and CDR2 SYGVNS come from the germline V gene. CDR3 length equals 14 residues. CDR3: CASSEAPGIYGYTF. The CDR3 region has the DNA TGTGCCAGCAGTGAAGCCCCAGGGATCTATGGCTACACCTTC.

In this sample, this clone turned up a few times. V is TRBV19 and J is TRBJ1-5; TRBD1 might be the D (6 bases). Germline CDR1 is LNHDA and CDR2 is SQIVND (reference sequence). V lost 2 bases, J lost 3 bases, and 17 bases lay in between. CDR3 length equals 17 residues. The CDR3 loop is CASSIKGGGANNQPQHF. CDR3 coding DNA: TGTGCCAGTAGTATAAAGGGTGGGGGGGCGAACAATCAGCCCCAGCATTTT.

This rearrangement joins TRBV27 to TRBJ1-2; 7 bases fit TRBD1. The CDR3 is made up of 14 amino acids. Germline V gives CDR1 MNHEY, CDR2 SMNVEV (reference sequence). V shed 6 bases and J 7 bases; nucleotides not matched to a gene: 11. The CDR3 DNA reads TGTGCCAGCAGACCCCAGGGACAGTCGGGTGGCTACACCTTC. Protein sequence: CASRPQGQSGGYTF.

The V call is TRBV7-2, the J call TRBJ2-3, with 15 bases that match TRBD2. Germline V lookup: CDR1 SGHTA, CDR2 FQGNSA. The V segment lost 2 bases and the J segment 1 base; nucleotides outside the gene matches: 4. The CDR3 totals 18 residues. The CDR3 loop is CASSLTGTSGRRTDTQYF. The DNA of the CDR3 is TGTGCCAGCAGCTTAACCGGGACTAGCGGGAGGCGCACAGATACGCAGTATTTT.

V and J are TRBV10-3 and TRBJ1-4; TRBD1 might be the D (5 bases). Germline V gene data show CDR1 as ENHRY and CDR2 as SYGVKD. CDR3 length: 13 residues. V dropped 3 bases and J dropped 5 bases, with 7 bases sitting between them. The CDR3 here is CAISDGGNEKLFF. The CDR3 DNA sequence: TGTGCCATCAGTGACGGGGGGAATGAAAAACTGTTTTTT.

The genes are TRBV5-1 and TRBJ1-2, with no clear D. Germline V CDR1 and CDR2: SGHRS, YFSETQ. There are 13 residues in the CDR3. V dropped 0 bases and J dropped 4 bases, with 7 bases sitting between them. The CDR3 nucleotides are TGCGCCAGCAGCTTGGCGGGAAGCTATGGCTACACCTTC. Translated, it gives CASSLAGSYGYTF.

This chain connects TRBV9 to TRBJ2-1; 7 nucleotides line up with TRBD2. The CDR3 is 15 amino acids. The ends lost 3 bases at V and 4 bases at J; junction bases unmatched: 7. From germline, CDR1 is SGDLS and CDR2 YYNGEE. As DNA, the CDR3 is TGTGCCAGCAGCGGTGACAGCGGGATATACAATGAGCAGTTCTTC. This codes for CASSGDSGIYNEQFF.